These T cell receptor beta chains were read from a single sample in a study of T cells in Graves' hyperthyroidism and ophthalmopathy. TCRdb called the multiplex PCR reads again in MiXCR, with one record for every CDR3 protein. The sample has roughly 380,000 distinct CDR3 sequences, approximately 14% seen once. Input material: blood. Receptor source: a woman aged 60 to 75 with Graves' hyperthyroidism. CDR3s include the opening cysteine and the closing phenylalanine or tryptophan. A D gene is named only where the DNA matches it firmly. The size of a clone is reported for some rows only, either as once, few or many, or as a class for expanded clones.

clone_size	d_call	v_call	j_call	cdr3_aa	cdr3_nt
few	NA	TRBV6-2/TRBV6-3	TRBJ2-3	CASRAADTQYF	TGTGCCAGCAGAGCTGCAGATACGCAGTATTTT
NA	TRBD1	TRBV6-6	TRBJ2-5	CASSYTFPVTGIQETQYF	TGTGCCAGCAGTTACACCTTCCCGGTGACAGGGATCCAAGAGACCCAGTACTTC
NA	NA	TRBV4-2	TRBJ2-3	CASRQGLNTDTQYF	TGTGCCAGCCGACAGGGACTGAACACAGATACGCAGTATTTT
many	TRBD2	TRBV19	TRBJ2-7	CASSTVERDHYEQYF	TGTGCCAGTAGTACTGTGGAGCGGGACCACTACGAGCAGTACTTC
NA	NA	TRBV28	TRBJ2-5	CATAPPRISFPSVQYF	TGTGCCACCGCCCCCCCCAGGATAAGTTTCCCCTCAGTCCAGTACTTC
many	TRBD1	TRBV2	TRBJ1-5	CASSETGGGQPQHF	TGTGCCAGCAGTGAGACAGGGGGCGGACAGCCCCAGCATTTT
NA	TRBD1	TRBV12-3/TRBV12-4	TRBJ2-5	CASSLGVTGAETQYF	TGTGCCAGCAGTTTAGGTGTGACAGGGGCAGAGACCCAGTACTTC
many	TRBD1	TRBV7-9	TRBJ1-2	CASSLSGQGQGYTF	TGTGCCAGCAGCTTATCGGGACAGGGTCAAGGCTACACCTTC
NA	TRBD1	TRBV6-1	TRBJ1-2	CASSEGDRGGGYTF	TGTGCCAGCAGTGAGGGGGACAGGGGGGGCGGCTACACCTTC
NA	TRBD2	TRBV25-1	TRBJ2-4	CASSEYGSGRGAKNIQYF	TGTGCCAGCAGTGAATATGGTAGCGGGAGGGGGGCCAAAAACATTCAGTACTTC
many	TRBD1	TRBV29-1	TRBJ2-7	CSVSVGQYDEQYF	TGCAGCGTTTCTGTGGGACAGTACGACGAGCAGTACTTC
NA	NA	TRBV19	TRBJ1-4	CASMSRQYDEKLFF	TGTGCCAGTATGTCTCGGCAGTACGATGAAAAACTGTTTTTT
NA	NA	TRBV29-1	TRBJ2-3	CSVVRDPSTDTQYF	TGCAGCGTTGTCAGGGACCCTAGCACAGATACGCAGTATTTT
many	NA	TRBV19	TRBJ1-1	CASSIYGRGGAEAFF	TGTGCCAGTAGTATTTACGGCAGGGGAGGCGCTGAAGCTTTCTTT
few	TRBD2	TRBV7-9	TRBJ2-1	CASSRGLAGGWNEQFF	TGTGCCAGCAGCCGCGGACTAGCGGGAGGTTGGAATGAGCAGTTCTTC
few	NA	TRBV28	TRBJ1-6	CASSSGTQNSPLHF	TGTGCCAGCAGTTCCGGGACTCAGAATTCACCCCTCCACTTT
NA	NA	TRBV24-1	TRBJ2-2	CATSEQGSGELFF	TGTGCCACCAGTGAGCAGGGGTCCGGGGAGCTGTTTTTT
few	TRBD2	TRBV6-2/TRBV6-3	TRBJ2-3	CASSRPPVRSGKSTDTQYF	TGTGCCAGCAGTAGACCCCCGGTGAGAAGCGGGAAAAGCACAGATACGCAGTATTTT
many	NA	TRBV11-2	TRBJ2-1	CASSLRPHSSYNEQFF	TGTGCCAGCAGCTTACGGCCCCACAGCTCCTACAATGAGCAGTTCTTC